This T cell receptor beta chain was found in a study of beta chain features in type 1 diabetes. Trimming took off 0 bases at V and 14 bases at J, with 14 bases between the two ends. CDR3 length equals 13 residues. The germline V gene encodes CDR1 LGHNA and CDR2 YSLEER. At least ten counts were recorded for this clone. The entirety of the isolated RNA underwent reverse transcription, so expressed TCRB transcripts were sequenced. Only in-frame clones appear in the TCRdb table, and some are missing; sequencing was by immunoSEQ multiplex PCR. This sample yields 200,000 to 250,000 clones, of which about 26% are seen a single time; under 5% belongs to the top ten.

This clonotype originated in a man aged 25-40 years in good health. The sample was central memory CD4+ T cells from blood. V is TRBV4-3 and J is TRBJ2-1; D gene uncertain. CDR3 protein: CASSQDLRDREFF. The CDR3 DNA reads TGCGCCAGCAGCCAAGATCTAAGGGATCGGGAGTTCTTC.